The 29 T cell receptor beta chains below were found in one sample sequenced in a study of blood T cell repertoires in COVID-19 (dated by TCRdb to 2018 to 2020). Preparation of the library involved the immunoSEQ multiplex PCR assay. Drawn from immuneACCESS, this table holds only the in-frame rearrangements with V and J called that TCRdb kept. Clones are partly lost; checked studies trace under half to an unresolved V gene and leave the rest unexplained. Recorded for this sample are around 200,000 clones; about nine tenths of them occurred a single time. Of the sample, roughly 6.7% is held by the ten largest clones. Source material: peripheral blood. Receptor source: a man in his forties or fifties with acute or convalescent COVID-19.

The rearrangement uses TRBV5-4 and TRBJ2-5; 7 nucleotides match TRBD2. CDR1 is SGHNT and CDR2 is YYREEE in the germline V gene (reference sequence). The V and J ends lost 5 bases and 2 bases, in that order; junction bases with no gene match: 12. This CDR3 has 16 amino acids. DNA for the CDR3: TGTGCCAGCAGACCTAGTCTAGCGGAGATACAAGAGACCCAGTACTTC. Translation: CASRPSLAEIQETQYF.

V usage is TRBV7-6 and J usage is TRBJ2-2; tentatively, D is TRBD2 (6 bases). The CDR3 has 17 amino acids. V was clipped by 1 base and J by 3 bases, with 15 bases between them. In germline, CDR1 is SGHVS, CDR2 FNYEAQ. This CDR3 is CASSLDTRWGDTGELFF. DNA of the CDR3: TGTGCCAGCAGCTTAGACACCAGGTGGGGGGACACCGGGGAGCTGTTTTTT.

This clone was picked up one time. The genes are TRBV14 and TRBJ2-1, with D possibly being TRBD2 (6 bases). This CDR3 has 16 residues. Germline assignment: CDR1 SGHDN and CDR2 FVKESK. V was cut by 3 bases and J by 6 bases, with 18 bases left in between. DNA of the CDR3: TGTGCCAGCAGCCACCCGGGAGCTAGGGGTTCCAATGAGCAGTTCTTC. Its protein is CASSHPGARGSNEQFF. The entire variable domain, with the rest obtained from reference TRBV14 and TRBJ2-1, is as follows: EAGVTQFPSHSVIEKGQTVTLRCDPISGHDNLYWYRRVMGKEIKFLLHFVKESKQDESGMPNNRFLAERTGGTYSTLKVQPAELEDSGVYFCASSHPGARGSNEQFFGPGTRLTVL.

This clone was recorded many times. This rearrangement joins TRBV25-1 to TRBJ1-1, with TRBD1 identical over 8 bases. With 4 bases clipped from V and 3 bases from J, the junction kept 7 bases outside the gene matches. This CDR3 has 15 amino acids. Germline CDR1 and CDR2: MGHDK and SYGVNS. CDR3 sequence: CASSADNRGDTEAFF. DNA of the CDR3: TGTGCCAGCAGTGCCGATAACAGGGGGGACACTGAAGCTTTCTTT.

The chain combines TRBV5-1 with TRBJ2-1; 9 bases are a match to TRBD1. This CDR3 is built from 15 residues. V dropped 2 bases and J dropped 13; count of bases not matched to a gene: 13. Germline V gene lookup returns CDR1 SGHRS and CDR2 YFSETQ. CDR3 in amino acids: CASSFQPGTGSYQFF. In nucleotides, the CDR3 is TGCGCCAGCAGCTTCCAACCGGGGACAGGGTCATATCAGTTCTTC.

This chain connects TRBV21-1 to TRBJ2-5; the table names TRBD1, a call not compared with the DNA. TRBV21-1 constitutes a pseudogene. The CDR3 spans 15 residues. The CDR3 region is CASSKEPGAMETQYF. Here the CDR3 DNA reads TGTGCCAGCAGCAAAGAACCAGGGGCTATGGAGACCCAGTACTTC.

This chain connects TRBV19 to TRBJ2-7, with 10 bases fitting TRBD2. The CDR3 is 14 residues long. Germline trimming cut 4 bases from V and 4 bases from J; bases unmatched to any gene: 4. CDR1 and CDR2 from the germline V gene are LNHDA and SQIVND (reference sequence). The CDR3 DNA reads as TGTGCCAGTAGTACCGCTAGCGGGGGTTACGAGCAGTACTTC. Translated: CASSTASGGYEQYF.

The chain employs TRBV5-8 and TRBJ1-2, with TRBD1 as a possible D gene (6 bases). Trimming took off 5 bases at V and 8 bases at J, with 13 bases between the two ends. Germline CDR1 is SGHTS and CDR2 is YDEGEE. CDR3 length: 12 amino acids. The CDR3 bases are TGTGCCAGCAGTCAACAGGGCTTCGGCTACACCTTC. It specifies CASSQQGFGYTF.

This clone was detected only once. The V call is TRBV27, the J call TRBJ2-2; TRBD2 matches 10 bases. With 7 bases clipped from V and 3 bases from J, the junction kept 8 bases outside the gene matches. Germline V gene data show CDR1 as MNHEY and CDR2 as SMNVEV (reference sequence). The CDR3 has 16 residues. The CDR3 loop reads CASKLAGGLDTGELFF. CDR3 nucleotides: TGTGCCAGCAAATTAGCGGGGGGCCTTGACACCGGGGAGCTGTTTTTT.

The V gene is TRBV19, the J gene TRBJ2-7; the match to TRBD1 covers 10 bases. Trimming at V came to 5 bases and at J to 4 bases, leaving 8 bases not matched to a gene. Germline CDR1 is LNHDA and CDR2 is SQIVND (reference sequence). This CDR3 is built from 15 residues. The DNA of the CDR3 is TGTGCCAGTAGTCCTTCGCCGGGACAGGGGTACGAGCAGTACTTC. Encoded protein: CASSPSPGQGYEQYF. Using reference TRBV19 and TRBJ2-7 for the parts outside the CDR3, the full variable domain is DGGITQSPKYLFRKEGQNVTLSCEQNLNHDAMYWYRQDPGQGLRLIYYSQIVNDFQKGDIAEGYSVSREKKESFPLTVTSAQKNPTAFYLCASSPSPGQGYEQYFGPGTRLTVT.

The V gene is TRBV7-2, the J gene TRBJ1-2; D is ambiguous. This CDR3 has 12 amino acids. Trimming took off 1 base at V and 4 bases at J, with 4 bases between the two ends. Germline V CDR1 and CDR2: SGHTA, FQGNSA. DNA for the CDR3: TGTGCCAGCAGCTTAGTCCGCTATGGCTACACCTTC. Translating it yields CASSLVRYGYTF. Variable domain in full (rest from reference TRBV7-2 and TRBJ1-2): GAGVSQSPSNKVTEKGKDVELRCDPISGHTALYWYRQSLGQGLEFLIYFQGNSAPDKSGLPSDRFSAERTGGSVSTLTIQRTQQEDSAVYLCASSLVRYGYTFGSGTRLTVV.

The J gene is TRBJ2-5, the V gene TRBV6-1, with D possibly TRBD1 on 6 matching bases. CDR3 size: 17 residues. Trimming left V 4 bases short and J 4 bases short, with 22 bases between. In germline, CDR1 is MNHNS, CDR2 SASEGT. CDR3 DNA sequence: TGTGCCAGCAGTGGGCTACAGGGAAGCGGACCCAGAGAGACCCAGTACTTC. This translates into CASSGLQGSGPRETQYF.

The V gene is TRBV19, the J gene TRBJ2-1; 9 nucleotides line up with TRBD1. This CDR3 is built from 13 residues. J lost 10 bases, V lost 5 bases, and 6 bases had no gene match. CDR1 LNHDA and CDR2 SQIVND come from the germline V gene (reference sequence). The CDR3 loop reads CASSLTGGYEQFF. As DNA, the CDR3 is TGTGCCAGTAGTCTAACAGGGGGCTACGAGCAGTTCTTC.

In nucleotides, the CDR3 is TGTGCCAGTAGAAGGATGGGACTAGTTGGGGTGGAGACCCAGTACTTC. Its translation: CASRRMGLVGVETQYF. The chain couples TRBV19 to TRBJ2-5, with 8 bases that match TRBD2. The CDR3 sequence is 16 residues long. Looked up from germline, CDR1 is LNHDA and CDR2 is SQIVND (reference sequence). Trimming took 6 bases from V and 5 from J; bases not matched to a gene: 14.

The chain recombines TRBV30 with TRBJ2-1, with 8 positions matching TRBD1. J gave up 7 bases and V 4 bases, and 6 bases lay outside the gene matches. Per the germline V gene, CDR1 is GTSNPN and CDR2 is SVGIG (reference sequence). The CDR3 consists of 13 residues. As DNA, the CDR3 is TGTGCCTGGAACAGGGGGGCTGGAAATGAGCAGTTCTTC. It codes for CAWNRGAGNEQFF. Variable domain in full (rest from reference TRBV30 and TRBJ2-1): SQTIHQWPATLVQPVGSPLSLECTVEGTSNPNLYWYRQAAGRGLQLLFYSVGIGQISSEVPQNLSASRPQDRQFILSSKKLLLSDSGFYLCAWNRGAGNEQFFGPGTRLTVL.

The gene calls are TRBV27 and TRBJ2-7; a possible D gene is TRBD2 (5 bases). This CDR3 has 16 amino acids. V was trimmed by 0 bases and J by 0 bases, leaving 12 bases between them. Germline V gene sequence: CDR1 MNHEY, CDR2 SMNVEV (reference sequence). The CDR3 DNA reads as TGTGCCAGCAGTTTATCGCTAGCTGGGCCCTCCTACGAGCAGTACTTC. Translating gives CASSLSLAGPSYEQYF.

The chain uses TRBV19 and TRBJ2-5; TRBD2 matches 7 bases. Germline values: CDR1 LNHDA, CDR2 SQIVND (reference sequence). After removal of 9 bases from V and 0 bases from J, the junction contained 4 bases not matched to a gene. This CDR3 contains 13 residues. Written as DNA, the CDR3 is TGTGCCAGCGCGGGGGTAAACCAAGAGACCCAGTACTTC. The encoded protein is CASAGVNQETQYF.

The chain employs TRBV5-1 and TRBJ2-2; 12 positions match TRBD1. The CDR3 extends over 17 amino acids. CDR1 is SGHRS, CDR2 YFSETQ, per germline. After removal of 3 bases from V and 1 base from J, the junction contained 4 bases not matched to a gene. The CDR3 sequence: CASSWGQGAKNTGELFF. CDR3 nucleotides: TGCGCCAGCAGCTGGGGACAGGGGGCGAAGAACACCGGGGAGCTGTTTTTT.

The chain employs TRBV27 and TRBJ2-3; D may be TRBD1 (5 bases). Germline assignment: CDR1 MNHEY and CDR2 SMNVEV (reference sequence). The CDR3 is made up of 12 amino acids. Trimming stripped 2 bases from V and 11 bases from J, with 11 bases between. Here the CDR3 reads CASSLIRGWQYF. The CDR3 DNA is TGTGCCAGCAGTTTAATTAGGGGTTGGCAGTATTTT.

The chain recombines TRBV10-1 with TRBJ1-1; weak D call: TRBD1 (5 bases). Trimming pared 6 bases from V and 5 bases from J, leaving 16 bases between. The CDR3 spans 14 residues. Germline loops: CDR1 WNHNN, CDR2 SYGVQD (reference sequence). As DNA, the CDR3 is TGCGCCAGCAGGGAGGACAAGGATGGGACTGAAGCTTTCTTT. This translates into CASREDKDGTEAFF.

In nucleotides, the CDR3 is TGTGCCAGCAGCCAAGCCGCGGGAGCCCCGGGGGCCTACTACGAGCAGTACTTC. Translation gives CASSQAAGAPGAYYEQYF. V gene TRBV4-2 combines with J gene TRBJ2-7, with D maybe TRBD2 (7 bases). The CDR3 contains 18 residues. Germline lookup yields CDR1 LGHNA and CDR2 YNFKEQ. The V and J ends lost 1 base and 3 bases respectively, with 22 bases between them.

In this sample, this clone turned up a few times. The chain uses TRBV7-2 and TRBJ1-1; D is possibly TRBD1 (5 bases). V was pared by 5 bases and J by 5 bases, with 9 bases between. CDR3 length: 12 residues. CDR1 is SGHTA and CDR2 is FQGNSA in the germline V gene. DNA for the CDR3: TGTGCCAGCAGCGGCCGGGGGACTGAAGCTTTCTTT. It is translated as CASSGRGTEAFF.

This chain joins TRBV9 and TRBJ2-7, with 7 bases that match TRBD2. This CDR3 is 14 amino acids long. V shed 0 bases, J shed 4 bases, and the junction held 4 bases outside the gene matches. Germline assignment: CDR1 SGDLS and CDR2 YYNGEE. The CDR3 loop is CASSVDWGGYEQYF. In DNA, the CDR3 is TGTGCCAGCAGCGTAGATTGGGGGGGTTACGAGCAGTACTTC.

The CDR3 region has the DNA TGTGCCAGCAGCGACAGGAGGCTAGCGGGGCTTTCGAACACCGGGGAGCTGTTTTTT. It yields the protein CASSDRRLAGLSNTGELFF. The chain has TRBV11-2 and TRBJ2-2; 9 nucleotides line up with TRBD2. Germline CDR1 SGHAT, CDR2 FQNNGV. V gave up 5 bases and J gave up 0 bases; unmatched junction bases: 13. The CDR3 sequence is 19 residues long.

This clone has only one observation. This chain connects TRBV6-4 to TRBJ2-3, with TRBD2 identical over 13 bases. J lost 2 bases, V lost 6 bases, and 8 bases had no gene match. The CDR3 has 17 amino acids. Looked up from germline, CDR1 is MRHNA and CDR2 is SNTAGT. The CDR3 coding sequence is TGTGCCAGCAGCATAACTAGCGGGGGGGCCTACACAGATACGCAGTATTTT. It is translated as CASSITSGGAYTDTQYF.

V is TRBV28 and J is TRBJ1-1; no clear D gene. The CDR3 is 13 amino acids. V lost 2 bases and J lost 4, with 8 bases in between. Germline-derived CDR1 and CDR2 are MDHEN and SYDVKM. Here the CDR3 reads CASSLRRSTEAFF. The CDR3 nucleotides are TGTGCCAGCAGTTTAAGGAGGAGCACTGAAGCTTTCTTT.

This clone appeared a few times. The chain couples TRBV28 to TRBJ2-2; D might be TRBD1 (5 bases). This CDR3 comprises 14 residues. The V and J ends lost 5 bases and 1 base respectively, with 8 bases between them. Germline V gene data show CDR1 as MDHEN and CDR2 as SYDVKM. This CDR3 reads CASSRGQNTGELFF. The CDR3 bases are TGTGCCAGCAGTCGCGGACAGAACACCGGGGAGCTGTTTTTT.

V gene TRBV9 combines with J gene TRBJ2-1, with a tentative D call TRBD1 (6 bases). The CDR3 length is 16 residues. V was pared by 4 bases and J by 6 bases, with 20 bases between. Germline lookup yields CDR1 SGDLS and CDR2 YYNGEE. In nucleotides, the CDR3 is TGTGCCAGCAGCCCCCCAACAGGGTTCCCGAGCAATGAGCAGTTCTTC. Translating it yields CASSPPTGFPSNEQFF.

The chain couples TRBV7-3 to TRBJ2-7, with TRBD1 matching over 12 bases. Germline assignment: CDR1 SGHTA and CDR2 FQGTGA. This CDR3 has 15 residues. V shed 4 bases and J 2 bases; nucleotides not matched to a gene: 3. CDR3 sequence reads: CASSSGQGAAYEQYF. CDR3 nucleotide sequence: TGTGCCAGCAGCTCGGGACAGGGGGCAGCCTACGAGCAGTACTTC.